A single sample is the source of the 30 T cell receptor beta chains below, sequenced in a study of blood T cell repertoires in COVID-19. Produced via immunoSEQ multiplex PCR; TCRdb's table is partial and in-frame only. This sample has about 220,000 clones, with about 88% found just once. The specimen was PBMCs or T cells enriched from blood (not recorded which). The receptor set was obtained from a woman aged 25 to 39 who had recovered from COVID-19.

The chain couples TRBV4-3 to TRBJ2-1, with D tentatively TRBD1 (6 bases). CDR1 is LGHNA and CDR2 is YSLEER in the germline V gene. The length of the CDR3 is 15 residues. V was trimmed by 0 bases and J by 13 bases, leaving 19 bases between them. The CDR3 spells CASSQDKFNRVRQFF. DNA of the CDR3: TGCGCCAGCAGCCAAGATAAATTTAACAGGGTGCGCCAGTTCTTC.

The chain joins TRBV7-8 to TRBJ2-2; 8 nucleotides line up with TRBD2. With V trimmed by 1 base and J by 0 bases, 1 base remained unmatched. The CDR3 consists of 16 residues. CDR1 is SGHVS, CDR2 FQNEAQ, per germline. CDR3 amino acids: CASSLEGLANTGELFF. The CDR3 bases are TGTGCCAGCAGCTTAGAGGGACTAGCGAACACCGGGGAGCTGTTTTTT.

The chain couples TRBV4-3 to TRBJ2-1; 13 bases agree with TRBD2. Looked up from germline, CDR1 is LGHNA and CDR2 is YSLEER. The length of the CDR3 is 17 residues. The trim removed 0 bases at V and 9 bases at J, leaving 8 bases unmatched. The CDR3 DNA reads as TGCGCCAGCAGCCAAGATAGGTGGGGACTAGCGGGGAGTGAGCAGTTCTTC. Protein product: CASSQDRWGLAGSEQFF.

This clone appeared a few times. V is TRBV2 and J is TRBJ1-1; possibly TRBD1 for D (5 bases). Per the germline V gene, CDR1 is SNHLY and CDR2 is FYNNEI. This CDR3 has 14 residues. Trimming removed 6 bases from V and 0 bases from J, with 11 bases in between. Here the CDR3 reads CASRWGSMNTEAFF. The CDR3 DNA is TGTGCCAGCAGATGGGGCAGCATGAACACTGAAGCTTTCTTT. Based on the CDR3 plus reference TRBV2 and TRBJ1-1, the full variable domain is EPEVTQTPSHQVTQMGQEVILRCVPISNHLYFYWYRQILGQKVEFLVSFYNNEISEKSEIFDDQFSVERPDGSNFTLKIRSTKLEDSAMYFCASRWGSMNTEAFFGQGTRLTVV.

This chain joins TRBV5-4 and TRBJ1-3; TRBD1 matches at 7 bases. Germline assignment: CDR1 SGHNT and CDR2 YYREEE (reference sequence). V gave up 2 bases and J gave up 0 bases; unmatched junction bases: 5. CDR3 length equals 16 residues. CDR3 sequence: CASSLSGQSSGNTIYF. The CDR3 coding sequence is TGTGCCAGCAGCTTATCGGGACAGTCCTCTGGAAACACCATATATTTT.

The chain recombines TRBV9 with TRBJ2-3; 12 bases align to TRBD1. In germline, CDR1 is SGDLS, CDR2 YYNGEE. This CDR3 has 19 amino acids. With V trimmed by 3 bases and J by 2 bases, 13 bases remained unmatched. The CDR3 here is CASSGWGQGARGATDTQYF. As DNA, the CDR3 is TGTGCCAGCAGCGGGTGGGGACAGGGGGCGCGAGGCGCCACAGATACGCAGTATTTT. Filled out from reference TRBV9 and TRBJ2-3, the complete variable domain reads DSGVTQTPKHLITATGQRVTLRCSPRSGDLSVYWYQQSLDQGLQFLIQYYNGEERAKGNILERFSAQQFPDLHSELNLSSLELGDSALYFCASSGWGQGARGATDTQYFGPGTRLTVL.

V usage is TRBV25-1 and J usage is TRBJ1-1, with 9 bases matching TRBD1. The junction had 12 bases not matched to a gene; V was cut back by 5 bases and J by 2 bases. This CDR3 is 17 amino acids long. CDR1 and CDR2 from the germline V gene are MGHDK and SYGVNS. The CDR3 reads CASSKGFWGQGNTEAFF. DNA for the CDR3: TGTGCCAGCAGTAAGGGCTTTTGGGGACAGGGAAACACTGAAGCTTTCTTT.

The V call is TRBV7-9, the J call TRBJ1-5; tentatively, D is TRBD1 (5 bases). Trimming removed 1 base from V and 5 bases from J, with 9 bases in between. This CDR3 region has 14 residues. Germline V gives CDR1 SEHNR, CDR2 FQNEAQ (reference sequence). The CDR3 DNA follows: TGTGCCAGCAGCTTAGGACAGTTTGATCAGCCCCAGCATTTT. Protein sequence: CASSLGQFDQPQHF.

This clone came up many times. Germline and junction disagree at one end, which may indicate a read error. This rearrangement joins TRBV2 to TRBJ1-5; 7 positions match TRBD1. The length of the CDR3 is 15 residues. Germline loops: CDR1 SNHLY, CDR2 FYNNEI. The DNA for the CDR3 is TGTGCCAGCAGAGAAGACAGGGCAGGGAATCAGCCCCAGCATTTT. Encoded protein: CASREDRAGNQPQHF.

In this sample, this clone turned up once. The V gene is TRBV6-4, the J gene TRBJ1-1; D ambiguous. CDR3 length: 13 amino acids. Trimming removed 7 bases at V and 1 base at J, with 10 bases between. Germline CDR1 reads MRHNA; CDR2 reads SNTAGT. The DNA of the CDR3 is TGTGCCAGCAAGGGTAGCGGGAACACTGAAGCTTTCTTT. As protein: CASKGSGNTEAFF.

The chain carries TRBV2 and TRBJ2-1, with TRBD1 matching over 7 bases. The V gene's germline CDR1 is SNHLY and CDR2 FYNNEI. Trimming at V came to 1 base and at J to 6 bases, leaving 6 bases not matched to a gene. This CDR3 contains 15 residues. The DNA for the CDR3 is TGTGCCAGCAGTGAAGAGGTGGCAGGGGGCAATGAGCAGTTCTTC. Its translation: CASSEEVAGGNEQFF.

Here the CDR3 reads CASSQVGARPQHF. CDR3 sequence (DNA): TGCGCCAGCAGCCAAGTGGGGGCCCGGCCCCAGCATTTT. This chain uses TRBV4-3 with TRBJ1-5, with D possibly TRBD1 on 6 matching bases. The CDR3 runs 13 residues. Trimming left V 1 base short and J 9 bases short, with 10 bases between. Germline V gene sequence: CDR1 LGHNA, CDR2 YSLEER.

CDR3 sequence (DNA): TGTGCCAGCTCATCGACCTATACAGGGTTCTCTGGGGCCAACGTCCTGACTTTC. Amino acids: CASSSTYTGFSGANVLTF. V is TRBV18 and J is TRBJ2-6; weak D call: TRBD1 (6 bases). The germline V gene encodes CDR1 KGHSH and CDR2 LQKENI. CDR3 length equals 18 residues. V gave up 5 bases and J gave up 0 bases, with 17 bases separating them.

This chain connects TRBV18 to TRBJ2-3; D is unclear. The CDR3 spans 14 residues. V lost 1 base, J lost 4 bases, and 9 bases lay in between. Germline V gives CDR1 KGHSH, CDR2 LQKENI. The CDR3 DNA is TGTGCCAGCTCACCACAGGATAGCCCAGATACGCAGTATTTT. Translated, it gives CASSPQDSPDTQYF.

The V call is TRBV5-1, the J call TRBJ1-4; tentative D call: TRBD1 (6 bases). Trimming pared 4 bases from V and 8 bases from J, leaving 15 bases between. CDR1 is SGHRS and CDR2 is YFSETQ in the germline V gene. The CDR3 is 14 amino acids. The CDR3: CASSPDSPGEKLFF. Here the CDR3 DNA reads TGCGCCAGCAGCCCGGACAGTCCGGGCGAAAAACTGTTTTTT.

CDR3 protein: CASSYSTGLSETQYF. CDR3 bases: TGTGCCAGCAGTTACTCGACAGGGTTGTCCGAGACCCAGTACTTC. The chain joins TRBV6-5 to TRBJ2-5, with TRBD1 identical over 7 bases. After removal of 0 bases from V and 5 bases from J, the junction contained 6 bases not matched to a gene. The CDR3 has 15 amino acids. Germline V gene sequence: CDR1 MNHEY, CDR2 SVGAGI.

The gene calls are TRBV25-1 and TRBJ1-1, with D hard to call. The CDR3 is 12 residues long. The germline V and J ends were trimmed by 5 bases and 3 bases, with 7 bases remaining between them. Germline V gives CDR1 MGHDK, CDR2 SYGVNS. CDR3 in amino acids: CASSRGYTEAFF. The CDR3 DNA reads TGTGCCAGCAGTCGAGGGTACACTGAAGCTTTCTTT.

CDR3 in amino acids: CASSFGIAGGHQETQYF. The CDR3 coding sequence is TGTGCCAGCAGTTTCGGGATAGCGGGGGGCCACCAAGAGACCCAGTACTTC. V and J are TRBV27 and TRBJ2-5; 10 bases are shared with TRBD2. The CDR3 loop spans 17 amino acids. Germline lookup yields CDR1 MNHEY and CDR2 SMNVEV (reference sequence). V trimming: 3 bases; J trimming: 0 bases; junction bases outside the gene matches: 7.

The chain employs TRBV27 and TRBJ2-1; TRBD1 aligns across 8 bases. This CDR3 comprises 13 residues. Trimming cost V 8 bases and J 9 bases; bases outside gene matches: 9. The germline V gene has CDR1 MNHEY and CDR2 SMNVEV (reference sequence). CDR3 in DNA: TGTGCCAGCGCCGGACAGGGTGCTACTGAGCAGTTCTTC. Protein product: CASAGQGATEQFF.

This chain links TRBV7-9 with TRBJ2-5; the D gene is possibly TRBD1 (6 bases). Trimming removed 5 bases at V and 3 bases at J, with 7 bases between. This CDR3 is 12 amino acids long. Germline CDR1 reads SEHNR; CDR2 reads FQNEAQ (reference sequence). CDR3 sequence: CASSPGEETQYF. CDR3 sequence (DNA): TGTGCCAGCAGCCCAGGGGAAGAGACCCAGTACTTC.

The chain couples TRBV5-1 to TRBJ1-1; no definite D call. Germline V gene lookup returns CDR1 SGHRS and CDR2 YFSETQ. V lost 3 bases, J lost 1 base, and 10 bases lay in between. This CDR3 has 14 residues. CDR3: CASSYPTGNTEAFF. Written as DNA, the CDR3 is TGCGCCAGCAGCTACCCGACGGGGAACACTGAAGCTTTCTTT. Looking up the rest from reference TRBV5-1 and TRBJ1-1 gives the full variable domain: KAGVTQTPRYLIKTRGQQVTLSCSPISGHRSVSWYQQTPGQGLQFLFEYFSETQRNKGNFPGRFSGRQFSNSRSEMNVSTLELGDSALYLCASSYPTGNTEAFFGQGTRLTVV.

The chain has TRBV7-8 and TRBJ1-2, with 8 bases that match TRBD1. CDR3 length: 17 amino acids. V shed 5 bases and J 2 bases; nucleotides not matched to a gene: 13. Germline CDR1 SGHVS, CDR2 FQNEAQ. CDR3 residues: CASSPRARTGHNYGYTF. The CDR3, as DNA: TGTGCCAGCAGCCCACGAGCCCGGACAGGGCACAACTATGGCTACACCTTC. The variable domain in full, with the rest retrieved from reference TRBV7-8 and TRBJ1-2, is GAGVSQSPRYKVAKRGQDVALRCDPISGHVSLFWYQQALGQGPEFLTYFQNEAQLDKSGLPSDRFFAERPEGSVSTLKIQRTQQEDSAVYLCASSPRARTGHNYGYTFGSGTRLTVV.

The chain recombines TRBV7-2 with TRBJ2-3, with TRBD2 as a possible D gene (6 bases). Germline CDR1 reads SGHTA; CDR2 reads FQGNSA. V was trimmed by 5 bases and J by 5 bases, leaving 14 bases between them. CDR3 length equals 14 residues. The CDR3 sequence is CASSPGVWGDTQYF. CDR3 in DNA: TGTGCCAGCAGCCCGGGGGTCTGGGGAGATACGCAGTATTTT.

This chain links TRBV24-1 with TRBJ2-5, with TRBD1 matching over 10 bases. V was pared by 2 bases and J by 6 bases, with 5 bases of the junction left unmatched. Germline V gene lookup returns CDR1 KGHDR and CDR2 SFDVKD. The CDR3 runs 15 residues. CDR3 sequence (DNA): TGTGCCACCAGTGATTCCGGGACAGGGGAAAAGACCCAGTACTTC. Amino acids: CATSDSGTGEKTQYF.

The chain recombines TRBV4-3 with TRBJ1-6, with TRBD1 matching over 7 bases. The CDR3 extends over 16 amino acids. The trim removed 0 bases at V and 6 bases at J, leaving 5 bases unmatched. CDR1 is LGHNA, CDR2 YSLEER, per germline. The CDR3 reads CASSQELTGINSPLHF. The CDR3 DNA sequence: TGCGCCAGCAGCCAAGAATTGACAGGGATTAATTCACCCCTCCACTTT.

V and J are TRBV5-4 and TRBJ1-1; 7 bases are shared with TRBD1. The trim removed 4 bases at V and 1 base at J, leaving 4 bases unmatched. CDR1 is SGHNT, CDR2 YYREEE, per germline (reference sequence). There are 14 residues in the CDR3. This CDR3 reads CASSPGTENTEAFF. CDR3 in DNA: TGTGCCAGCAGCCCCGGGACAGAGAACACTGAAGCTTTCTTT. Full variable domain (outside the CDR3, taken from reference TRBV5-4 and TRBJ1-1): ETGVTQSPTHLIKTRGQQVTLRCSSQSGHNTVSWYQQALGQGPQFIFQYYREEENGRGNFPPRFSGLQFPNYSSELNVNALELDDSALYLCASSPGTENTEAFFGQGTRLTVV.

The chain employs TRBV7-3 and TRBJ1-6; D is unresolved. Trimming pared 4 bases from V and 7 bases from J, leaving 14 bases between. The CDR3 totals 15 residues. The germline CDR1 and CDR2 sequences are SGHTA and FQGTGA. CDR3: CASSSRGGYNSPLHF. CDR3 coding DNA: TGTGCCAGCAGCTCCCGGGGAGGGTACAATTCACCCCTCCACTTT. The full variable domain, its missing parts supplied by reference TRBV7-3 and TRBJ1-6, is GAGVSQTPSNKVTEKGKYVELRCDPISGHTALYWYRQSLGQGPEFLIYFQGTGAADDSGLPNDRFFAVRPEGSVSTLKIQRTERGDSAVYLCASSSRGGYNSPLHFGNGTRLTVT.

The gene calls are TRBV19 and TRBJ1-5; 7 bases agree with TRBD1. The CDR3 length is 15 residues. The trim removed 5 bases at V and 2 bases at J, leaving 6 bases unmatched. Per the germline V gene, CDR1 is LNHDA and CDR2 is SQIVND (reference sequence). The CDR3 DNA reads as TGTGCCAGTAGTCCCCGAACAGGGGGCAATCAGCCCCAGCATTTT. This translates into CASSPRTGGNQPQHF.

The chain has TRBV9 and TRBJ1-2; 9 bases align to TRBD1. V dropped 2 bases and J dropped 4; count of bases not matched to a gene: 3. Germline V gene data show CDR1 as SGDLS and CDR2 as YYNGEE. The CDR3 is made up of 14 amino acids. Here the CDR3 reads CASSVGQGIYGYTF. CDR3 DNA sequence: TGTGCCAGCAGCGTTGGACAGGGGATCTATGGCTACACCTTC.

The CDR3 protein is CASSTTGDTQYF. The CDR3 bases are TGTGCCAGCAGCACGACGGGAGATACGCAGTATTTT. The chain has TRBV7-9 and TRBJ2-3; D uncertain. The germline V and J ends were trimmed by 5 bases and 5 bases, with 8 bases remaining between them. The CDR3 is made up of 12 amino acids. Germline V gene sequence: CDR1 SEHNR, CDR2 FQNEAQ (reference sequence).